Below are 28 T cell receptor beta chains sequenced from a single sample in a study of TIL therapy for anti-PD-1-resistant metastatic lung cancer. Time point here: pre-treatment sample, taken before nivolumab and TIL therapy. The immunoSEQ assay was v3. Using immunoSEQ multiplex PCR, the repertoire was profiled, and TCRdb retains in-frame clones only, with some absent. The sample shows around 55,000 clones, 80% to 90% of them seen only once. Sequencing was performed on blood, taken at baseline. These receptors came from a person aged 25 to 80 with non-small cell lung cancer.

Only one count was recorded for this clone. This chain uses TRBV6-5 with TRBJ2-1; 9 bases are shared with TRBD2. J gave up 9 bases and V 0 bases, and 6 bases lay outside the gene matches. The CDR3 loop spans 15 amino acids. Germline V gene sequence: CDR1 MNHEY, CDR2 SVGAGI. CDR3 region: CASSYSSGGGGEQFF. DNA for the CDR3: TGTGCCAGCAGTTACTCTAGCGGGGGAGGGGGTGAGCAGTTCTTC.

This sequence joins TRBV10-1 and TRBJ1-5; no reliable D call. This CDR3 region has 15 residues. The germline V gene encodes CDR1 WNHNN and CDR2 SYGVQD (reference sequence). Trimming cost V 7 bases and J 1 base, with 14 bases left between them. As DNA, the CDR3 is TGCGCCAGCACGATCGCTCAAGGGAGCAATCAGCCCCAGCATTTT. Protein sequence: CASTIAQGSNQPQHF.

On this clone: One end of the junction is discordant with germline, which a read error may explain. The chain carries TRBV5-4 and TRBJ2-5; TRBD1 agrees at 8 bases. The CDR3 extends over 16 amino acids. Germline lookup yields CDR1 SGHNT and CDR2 YYREEE (reference sequence). This CDR3 reads CVSSHSQGTGQETQYF. In DNA form, the CDR3 reads TGTGTCAGCAGCCACAGCCAAGGGACAGGCCAAGAGACCCAGTACTTC.

The chain has TRBV12-3 or TRBV12-4 and TRBJ2-2; D not certain. There are 12 residues in the CDR3. V lost 3 bases to trimming and J lost 6 bases, with 5 bases between them. The CDR3 spells CASSFIAGELFF. As DNA, the CDR3 is TGTGCCAGCAGTTTCATCGCCGGGGAGCTGTTTTTT.

This clone has just one count. This chain uses TRBV5-4 with TRBJ2-2; 11 bases line up with TRBD2. CDR1 SGHNT and CDR2 YYREEE come from the germline V gene (reference sequence). This CDR3 contains 16 residues. J was trimmed by 6 bases and V by 2 bases; bases with no gene match: 6. CDR3 residues: CASSFGLAGRPGELFF. DNA of the CDR3: TGTGCCAGCAGCTTCGGACTAGCGGGTAGGCCCGGGGAGCTGTTTTTT.

This chain joins TRBV4-1 and TRBJ2-1; no reliable D call. This CDR3 is 14 amino acids long. Per the germline V gene, CDR1 is MGHRA and CDR2 is YSYEKL. V shed 2 bases and J shed 8 bases, with 13 bases lying between them. The CDR3 coding sequence is TGCGCCAGCAGCCAACCGCTCCTTTTATATGAGCAGTTCTTC. It yields the protein CASSQPLLLYEQFF.

The chain employs TRBV27 and TRBJ2-7; a weak D match, TRBD1 (5 bases). The CDR3 spans 14 residues. Germline CDR1 MNHEY, CDR2 SMNVEV (reference sequence). V lost 0 bases and J 3 bases, leaving 9 bases between the germline ends. DNA of the CDR3: TGTGCCAGCAGTTTATCCGTCAGGGTCTACGAGCAGTACTTC. Protein: CASSLSVRVYEQYF.

The chain has TRBV29-1 and TRBJ2-3; no clear D gene. V lost 2 bases and J 0 bases, leaving 6 bases between the germline ends. Per the germline V gene, CDR1 is SQVTM and CDR2 is ANQGSEA. The CDR3 is 13 amino acids. CDR3 coding DNA: TGCAGCGTTGAAACGGACAGCACAGATACGCAGTATTTT. Translation gives CSVETDSTDTQYF.

The chain uses TRBV28 and TRBJ1-2; 7 bases line up with TRBD1. With 0 bases clipped from V and 8 bases from J, the junction kept 6 bases outside the gene matches. Germline-derived CDR1 and CDR2 are MDHEN and SYDVKM. CDR3 length: 14 residues. DNA of the CDR3: TGTGCCAGCAGTTTATGCCGACAGGGATGCGGCTACACCTTC. Protein: CASSLCRQGCGYTF.

The V gene is TRBV5-5, the J gene TRBJ1-4, with D maybe TRBD1 (5 bases). The CDR3 covers 16 residues. CDR1 SGHKS and CDR2 YYEKEE come from the germline V gene (reference sequence). Trimming removed 1 base from V and 8 bases from J, with 18 bases in between. The CDR3 here is CASSLNPGGSVEKLFF. The CDR3 coding sequence is TGTGCCAGCAGCTTGAACCCCGGGGGAAGTGTGGAAAAACTGTTTTTT.

Note on this clone: An end of the junction does not agree with germline; a read error may underlie this. This rearrangement joins TRBV9 to TRBJ2-3; maybe TRBD1 (5 bases). This CDR3 is built from 13 residues. Per germline, CDR1 SGDLS and CDR2 YYNGEE. The CDR3 loop reads CASNVGGTDTQYF. The DNA of the CDR3 is TGTGCCAGCAACGTAGGGGGCACAGATACGCAGTATTTT.

In its sample, this clone is medium-sized. V and J are TRBV6-2 or TRBV6-3 and TRBJ2-7; D remains unclear. With 3 bases removed from V and 0 bases from J, the gap between germline ends came to 15 bases. Germline V CDR1 and CDR2: MNHEY, SVGEGT. The CDR3 totals 16 residues. The CDR3 nucleotides are TGTGCCAGCAGTTATCTGCCGGCGAAGAGCTCCTACGAGCAGTACTTC. It yields the protein CASSYLPAKSSYEQYF.

The chain has TRBV3-1 (or the pseudogene TRBV3-2) and TRBJ2-5, with D perhaps assigned TRBD1 or TRBD2 (5 bases each). Germline V gene lookup returns CDR1 LGHDT and CDR2 YNNKEL (reference sequence). The V end lost 4 bases, the J end lost 7 bases, and 7 bases lay between the germline ends. The CDR3 loop spans 11 amino acids. CDR3 nucleotide sequence: TGTGCCAGCAGCCGGGACGGGACCCAGTACTTC. Protein: CASSRDGTQYF.

The chain has TRBV27 and TRBJ2-7; no definite D call. Germline values: CDR1 MNHEY, CDR2 SMNVEV (reference sequence). Between the trimmed V and J ends, which lost 2 bases and 3 bases, there was a span of 11 bases. The CDR3 has 14 residues. The CDR3 sequence is CASSLGPRYYEQYF. In DNA form, the CDR3 reads TGTGCCAGCAGTTTAGGCCCTAGATACTACGAGCAGTACTTC.

The chain combines TRBV3-1 (or the pseudogene TRBV3-2) with TRBJ2-3; 12 positions match TRBD2. The junction had 10 bases not matched to a gene; V was cut back by 3 bases and J by 6 bases. The CDR3 is made up of 17 amino acids. CDR1 LGHDT and CDR2 YNNKEL come from the germline V gene (reference sequence). The CDR3 sequence is CASSHWTSGIPADTQYF. The CDR3 DNA sequence: TGTGCCAGCAGCCACTGGACTAGCGGGATCCCGGCTGATACGCAGTATTTT.

This rearrangement joins TRBV7-6 to TRBJ2-1; the D gene is possibly TRBD1 (6 bases). The V and J ends lost 1 base and 8 bases respectively, with 9 bases between them. CDR1 and CDR2 (germline): SGHVS, FNYEAQ. The CDR3 loop spans 13 amino acids. DNA for the CDR3: TGTGCCAGCAGCTTAGACAGGGCCTATGAGCAGTTCTTC. This gives the protein CASSLDRAYEQFF.

V usage is TRBV10-1 and J usage is TRBJ2-2; D ambiguous. Germline values: CDR1 WNHNN, CDR2 SYGVQD (reference sequence). This CDR3 region has 13 residues. Trimming stripped 0 bases from V and 6 bases from J, with 5 bases between. Written as DNA, the CDR3 is TGCGCCAGCAGTGAGTCTGGGGCCGGGGAGCTGTTTTTT. This translates into CASSESGAGELFF.

The chain is built from TRBV6-2 or TRBV6-3 and TRBJ2-2; D gene unclear. V was clipped by 4 bases and J by 1 base, with 4 bases between them. From germline, CDR1 is MNHEY and CDR2 SVGEGT. This CDR3 is 13 amino acids long. CDR3 DNA: TGTGCCAGCAGTTCTGTGAACACCGGGGAGCTGTTTTTT. This gives the protein CASSSVNTGELFF.

This clone has more than one count but fewer than ten. The chain uses TRBV4-1 and TRBJ1-2, with TRBD1 matching 9 bases. The junction had 11 bases not matched to a gene; V was cut back by 1 base and J by 5 bases. The V gene's germline CDR1 is MGHRA and CDR2 YSYEKL. The CDR3 covers 17 residues. The CDR3 nucleotides are TGCGCCAGCAGCCAAGGTATTGCGGACAGGGGCTTTTATGGCTACACCTTC. It is translated as CASSQGIADRGFYGYTF.

The chain's CDR3 is CSASRTGSYEQYF. The CDR3 DNA is TGCAGTGCTAGTCGGACAGGTTCCTACGAGCAGTACTTC. The genes are TRBV20-1 and TRBJ2-7; 7 positions agree with TRBD1. The CDR3 consists of 13 residues. Looked up from germline, CDR1 is DFQATT and CDR2 is SNEGSKA (reference sequence). J was trimmed by 1 base and V by 3 bases; bases with no gene match: 3.

V gene TRBV29-1 combines with J gene TRBJ1-3; D uncertain. Trimming stripped 4 bases from V and 1 base from J, with 11 bases between. CDR1 and CDR2 from the germline V gene are SQVTM and ANQGSEA. This CDR3 is built from 14 residues. Here the CDR3 reads CSVVGTRSGNTIYF. CDR3 nucleotides: TGCAGCGTTGTTGGCACGCGATCTGGAAACACCATATATTTT.

The chain employs TRBV7-2 and TRBJ1-6; D uncertain. The CDR3 has 16 residues. Per the germline V gene, CDR1 is SGHTA and CDR2 is FQGNSA. V was shortened by 3 bases and J by 7 bases, with 16 bases between the two germline ends. The DNA for the CDR3 is TGTGCCAGCAGCTTTCCCCAGAGCCGGCTAAATTCACCCCTCCACTTT. Protein product: CASSFPQSRLNSPLHF. The entire variable domain, with the rest obtained from reference TRBV7-2 and TRBJ1-6, is as follows: GAGVSQSPSNKVTEKGKDVELRCDPISGHTALYWYRQSLGQGLEFLIYFQGNSAPDKSGLPSDRFSAERTGGSVSTLTIQRTQQEDSAVYLCASSFPQSRLNSPLHFGNGTRLTVT.

The chain combines TRBV20-1 with TRBJ1-1, with D unclear. The CDR3 consists of 11 residues. Trimming took 6 bases from V and 7 from J, leaving 12 bases between them. CDR1 and CDR2 from the germline V gene are DFQATT and SNEGSKA (reference sequence). The CDR3 loop reads CSARSAIEAFF. CDR3 coding DNA: TGCAGTGCCAGGTCGGCGATTGAAGCTTTCTTT.

This clone was observed at least ten times. The CDR3 DNA sequence: TGTGCCAGCAGGGATTACACAGCCGCTAGCACAGATACGCAGTATTTT. This translates into CASRDYTAASTDTQYF. The chain links TRBV3-1 (or the pseudogene TRBV3-2) to TRBJ2-3; D unclear. The CDR3 extends over 16 amino acids. Germline V gives CDR1 LGHDT, CDR2 YNNKEL (reference sequence). V was shortened by 6 bases and J by 0 bases, with 16 bases between the two germline ends.

The chain uses TRBV30 and TRBJ1-2, with TRBD1 matching over 11 bases. The CDR3 is 11 residues long. V trimming: 8 bases; J trimming: 7 bases; junction bases outside the gene matches: 3. Per the germline V gene, CDR1 is GTSNPN and CDR2 is SVGIG (reference sequence). DNA of the CDR3: TGTGCCAAGGGACAGGGGGTTGGCTACACCTTC. Protein product: CAKGQGVGYTF. Filled out from reference TRBV30 and TRBJ1-2, the complete variable domain reads SQTIHQWPATLVQPVGSPLSLECTVEGTSNPNLYWYRQAAGRGLQLLFYSVGIGQISSEVPQNLSASRPQDRQFILSSKKLLLSDSGFYLCAKGQGVGYTFGSGTRLTVV.

This chain links TRBV7-3 with TRBJ2-1; perhaps TRBD1 as D (6 bases). Germline V CDR1 and CDR2: SGHTA, FQGTGA. V lost 0 bases to trimming and J lost 2 bases, with 8 bases between them. The CDR3 is made up of 15 amino acids. CDR3 bases: TGTGCCAGCAGCTTAACTGGGGACACCTACAATGAGCAGTTCTTC. This gives the protein CASSLTGDTYNEQFF.

The chain joins TRBV6-5 to TRBJ1-6, with unresolved D. This CDR3 spans 13 amino acids. The ends were cut back, 0 bases at V and 9 bases at J, with 6 bases in the middle. The germline V gene has CDR1 MNHEY and CDR2 SVGAGI. The CDR3 coding sequence is TGTGCCAGCAGTTACTCACGGGGTTCACCCCTCCACTTT. Translating gives CASSYSRGSPLHF.

The CDR3 spells CASSMTGDSTDTQYF. The CDR3 nucleotides are TGCGCCAGCAGCATGACAGGGGATAGCACAGATACGCAGTATTTT. The V gene is TRBV5-1, the J gene TRBJ2-3; 8 bases are a match to TRBD1. From germline, CDR1 is SGHRS and CDR2 YFSETQ. Germline trimming cut 4 bases from V and 0 bases from J; bases unmatched to any gene: 4. CDR3 length: 15 residues.